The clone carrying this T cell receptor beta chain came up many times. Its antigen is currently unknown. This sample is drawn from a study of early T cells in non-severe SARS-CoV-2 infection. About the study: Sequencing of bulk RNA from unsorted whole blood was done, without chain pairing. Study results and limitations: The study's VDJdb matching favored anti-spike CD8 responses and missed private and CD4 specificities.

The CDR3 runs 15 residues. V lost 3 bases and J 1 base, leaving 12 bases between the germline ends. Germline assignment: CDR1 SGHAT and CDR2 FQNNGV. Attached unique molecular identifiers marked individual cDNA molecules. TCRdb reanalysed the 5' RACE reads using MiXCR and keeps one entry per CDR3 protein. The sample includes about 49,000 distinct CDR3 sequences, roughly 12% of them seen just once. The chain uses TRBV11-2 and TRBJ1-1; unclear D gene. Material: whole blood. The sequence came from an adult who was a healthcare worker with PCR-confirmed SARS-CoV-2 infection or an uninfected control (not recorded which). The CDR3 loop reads CASSFWGEGNTEAFF. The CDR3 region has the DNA TGTGCCAGCAGCTTTTGGGGAGAGGGGAACACTGAAGCTTTCTTT.